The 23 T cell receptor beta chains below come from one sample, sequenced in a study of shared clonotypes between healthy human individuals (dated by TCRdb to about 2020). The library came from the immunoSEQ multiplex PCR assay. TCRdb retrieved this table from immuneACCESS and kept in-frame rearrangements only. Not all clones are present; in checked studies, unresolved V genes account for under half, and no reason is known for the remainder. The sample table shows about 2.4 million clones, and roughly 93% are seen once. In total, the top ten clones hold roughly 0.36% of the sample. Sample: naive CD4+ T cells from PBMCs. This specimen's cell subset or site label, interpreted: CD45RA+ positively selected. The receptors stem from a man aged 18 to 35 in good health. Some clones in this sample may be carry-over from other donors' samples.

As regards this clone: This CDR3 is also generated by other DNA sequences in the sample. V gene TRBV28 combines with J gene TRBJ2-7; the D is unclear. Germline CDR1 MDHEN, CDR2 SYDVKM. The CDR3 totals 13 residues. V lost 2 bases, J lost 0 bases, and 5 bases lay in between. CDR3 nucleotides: TGTGCCAGCAGTTTACAGAGCTCCTACGAGCAGTACTTC. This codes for CASSLQSSYEQYF.

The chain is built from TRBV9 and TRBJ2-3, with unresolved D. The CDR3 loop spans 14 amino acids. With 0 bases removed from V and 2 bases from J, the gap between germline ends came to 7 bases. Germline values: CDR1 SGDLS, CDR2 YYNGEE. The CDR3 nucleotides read TGTGCCAGCAGCGTAGAAAGTTACACAGATACGCAGTATTTT. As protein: CASSVESYTDTQYF. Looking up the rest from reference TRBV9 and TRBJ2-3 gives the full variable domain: DSGVTQTPKHLITATGQRVTLRCSPRSGDLSVYWYQQSLDQGLQFLIQYYNGEERAKGNILERFSAQQFPDLHSELNLSSLELGDSALYFCASSVESYTDTQYFGPGTRLTVL.

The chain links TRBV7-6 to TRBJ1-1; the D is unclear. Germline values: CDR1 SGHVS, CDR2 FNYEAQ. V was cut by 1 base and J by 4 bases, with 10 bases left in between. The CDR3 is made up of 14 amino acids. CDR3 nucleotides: TGTGCCAGCAGCTTAGTCCCGCGGGTCACTGAAGCTTTCTTT. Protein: CASSLVPRVTEAFF.

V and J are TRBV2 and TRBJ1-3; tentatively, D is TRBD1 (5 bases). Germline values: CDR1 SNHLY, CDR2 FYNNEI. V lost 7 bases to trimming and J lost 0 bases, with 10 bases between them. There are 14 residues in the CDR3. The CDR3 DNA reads TGTGCCAGCAAGGACAAGAGCTCTGGAAACACCATATATTTT. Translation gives CASKDKSSGNTIYF. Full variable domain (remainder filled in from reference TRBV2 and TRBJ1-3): EPEVTQTPSHQVTQMGQEVILRCVPISNHLYFYWYRQILGQKVEFLVSFYNNEISEKSEIFDDQFSVERPDGSNFTLKIRSTKLEDSAMYFCASKDKSSGNTIYFGEGSWLTVV.

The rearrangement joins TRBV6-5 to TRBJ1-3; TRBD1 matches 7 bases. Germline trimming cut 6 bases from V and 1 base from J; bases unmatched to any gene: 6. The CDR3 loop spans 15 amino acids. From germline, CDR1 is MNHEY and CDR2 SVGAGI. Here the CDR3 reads CASSRIQGSGNTIYF. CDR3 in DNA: TGTGCCAGCAGCCGAATACAGGGGTCTGGAAACACCATATATTTT.

The CDR3 loop is CASSSTGRDSPLHF. The CDR3 DNA reads TGTGCCAGCAGCTCGACGGGGAGAGATTCACCCCTCCACTTT. The chain has TRBV5-6 and TRBJ1-6; no firm D call. The length of the CDR3 is 14 residues. Per germline, CDR1 SGHDT and CDR2 YYEEEE. Trimming pared 3 bases from V and 8 bases from J, leaving 12 bases between.

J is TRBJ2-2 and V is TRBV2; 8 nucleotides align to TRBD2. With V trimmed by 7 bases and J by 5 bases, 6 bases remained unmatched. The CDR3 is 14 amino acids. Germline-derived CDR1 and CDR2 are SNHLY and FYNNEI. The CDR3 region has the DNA TGTGCCAGCACGGGAGGGGCCGGAACCGGGGAGCTGTTTTTT. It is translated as CASTGGAGTGELFF.

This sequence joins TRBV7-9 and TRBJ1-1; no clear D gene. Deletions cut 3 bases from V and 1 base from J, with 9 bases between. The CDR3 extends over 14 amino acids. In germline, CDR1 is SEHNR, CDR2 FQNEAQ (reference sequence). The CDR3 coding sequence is TGTGCCAGCAGCTTCGAAGGGCGGAACACTGAAGCTTTCTTT. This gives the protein CASSFEGRNTEAFF.

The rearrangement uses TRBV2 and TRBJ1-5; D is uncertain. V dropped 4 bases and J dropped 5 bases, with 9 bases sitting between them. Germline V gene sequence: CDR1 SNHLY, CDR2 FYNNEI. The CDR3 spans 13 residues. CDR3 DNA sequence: TGTGCCAGCAGTGTAGACCCCGATCAGCCCCAGCATTTT. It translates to CASSVDPDQPQHF. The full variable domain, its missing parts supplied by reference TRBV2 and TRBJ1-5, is EPEVTQTPSHQVTQMGQEVILRCVPISNHLYFYWYRQILGQKVEFLVSFYNNEISEKSEIFDDQFSVERPDGSNFTLKIRSTKLEDSAMYFCASSVDPDQPQHFGDGTRLSIL.

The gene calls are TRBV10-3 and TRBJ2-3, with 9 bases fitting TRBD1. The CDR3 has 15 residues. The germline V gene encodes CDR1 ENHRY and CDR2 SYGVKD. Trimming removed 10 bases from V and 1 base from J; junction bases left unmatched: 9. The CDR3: CATETQGAGTDTQYF. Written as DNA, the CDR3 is TGTGCCACGGAGACACAGGGGGCTGGCACAGATACGCAGTATTTT.

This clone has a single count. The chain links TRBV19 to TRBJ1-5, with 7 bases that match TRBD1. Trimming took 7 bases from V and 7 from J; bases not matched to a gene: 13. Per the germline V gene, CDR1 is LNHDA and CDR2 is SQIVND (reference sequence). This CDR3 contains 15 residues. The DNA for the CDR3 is TGTGCCAGTACCCCCGGTATGACAGGGAACCAGCCCCAGCATTTT. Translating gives CASTPGMTGNQPQHF. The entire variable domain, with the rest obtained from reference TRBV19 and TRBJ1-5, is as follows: DGGITQSPKYLFRKEGQNVTLSCEQNLNHDAMYWYRQDPGQGLRLIYYSQIVNDFQKGDIAEGYSVSREKKESFPLTVTSAQKNPTAFYLCASTPGMTGNQPQHFGDGTRLSIL.

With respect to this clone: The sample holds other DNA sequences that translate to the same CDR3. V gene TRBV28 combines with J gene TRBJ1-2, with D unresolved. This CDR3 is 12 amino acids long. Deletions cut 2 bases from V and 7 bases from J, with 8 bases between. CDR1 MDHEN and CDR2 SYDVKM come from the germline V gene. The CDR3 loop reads CASSLRALGYTF. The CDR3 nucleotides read TGTGCCAGCAGTTTACGGGCGCTTGGCTACACCTTC.

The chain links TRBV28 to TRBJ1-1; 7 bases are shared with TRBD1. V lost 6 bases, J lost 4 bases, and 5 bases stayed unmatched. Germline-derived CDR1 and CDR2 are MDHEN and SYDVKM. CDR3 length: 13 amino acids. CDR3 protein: CASSTGVPTEAFF. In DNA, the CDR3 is TGTGCCAGCAGCACAGGGGTTCCCACTGAAGCTTTCTTT. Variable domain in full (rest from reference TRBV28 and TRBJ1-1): DVKVTQSSRYLVKRTGEKVFLECVQDMDHENMFWYRQDPGLGLRLIYFSYDVKMKEKGDIPEGYSVSREKKERFSLILESASTNQTSMYLCASSTGVPTEAFFGQGTRLTVV.

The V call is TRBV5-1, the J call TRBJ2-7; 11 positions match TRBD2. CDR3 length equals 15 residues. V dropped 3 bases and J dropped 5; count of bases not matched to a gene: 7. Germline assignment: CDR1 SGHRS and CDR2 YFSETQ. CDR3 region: CASSYSTSGTDEQYF. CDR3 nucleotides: TGCGCCAGCAGCTACTCGACTAGCGGGACGGACGAGCAGTACTTC.

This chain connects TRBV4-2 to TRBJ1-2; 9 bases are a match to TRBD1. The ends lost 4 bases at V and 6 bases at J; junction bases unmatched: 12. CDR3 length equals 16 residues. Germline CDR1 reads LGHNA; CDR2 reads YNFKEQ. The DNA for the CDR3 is TGTGCCAGCAGCCCCTTTCGGACAGGGGAGAAGGATGGCTACACCTTC. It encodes CASSPFRTGEKDGYTF.

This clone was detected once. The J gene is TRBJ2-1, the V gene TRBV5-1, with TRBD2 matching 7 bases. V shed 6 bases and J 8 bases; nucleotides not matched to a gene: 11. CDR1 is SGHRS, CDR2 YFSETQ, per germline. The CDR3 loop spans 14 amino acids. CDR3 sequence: CASTPGTTFDEQFF. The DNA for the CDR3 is TGCGCCAGCACCCCCGGGACTACCTTCGATGAGCAGTTCTTC.

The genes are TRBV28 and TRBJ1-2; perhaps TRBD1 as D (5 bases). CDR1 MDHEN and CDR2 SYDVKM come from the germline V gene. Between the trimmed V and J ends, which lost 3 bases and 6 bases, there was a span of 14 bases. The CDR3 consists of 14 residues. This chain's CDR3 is CASSFARDSDGYTF. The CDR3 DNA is TGTGCCAGCAGTTTTGCCAGGGATAGCGATGGCTACACCTTC.

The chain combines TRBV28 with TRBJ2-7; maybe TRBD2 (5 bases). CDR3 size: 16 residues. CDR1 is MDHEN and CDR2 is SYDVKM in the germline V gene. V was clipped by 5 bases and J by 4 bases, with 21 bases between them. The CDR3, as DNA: TGTGCCAGCAGTCCCCGGGGAGAGGCGGGCCAATACGAGCAGTACTTC. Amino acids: CASSPRGEAGQYEQYF.

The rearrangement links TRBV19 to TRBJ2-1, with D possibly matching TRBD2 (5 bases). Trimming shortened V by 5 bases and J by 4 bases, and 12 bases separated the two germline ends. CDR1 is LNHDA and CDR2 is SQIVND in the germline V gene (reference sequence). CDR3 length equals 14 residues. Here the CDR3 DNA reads TGTGCCAGTAGTCTGCAGTTAGCGTACAATGAGCAGTTCTTC. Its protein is CASSLQLAYNEQFF. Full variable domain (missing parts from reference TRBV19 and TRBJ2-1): DGGITQSPKYLFRKEGQNVTLSCEQNLNHDAMYWYRQDPGQGLRLIYYSQIVNDFQKGDIAEGYSVSREKKESFPLTVTSAQKNPTAFYLCASSLQLAYNEQFFGPGTRLTVL.

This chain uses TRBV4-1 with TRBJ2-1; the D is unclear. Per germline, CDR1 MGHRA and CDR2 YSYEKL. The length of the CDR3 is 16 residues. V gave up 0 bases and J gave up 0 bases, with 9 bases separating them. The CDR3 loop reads CASSQDKAVSYNEQFF. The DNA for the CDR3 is TGCGCCAGCAGCCAAGATAAGGCTGTCTCCTACAATGAGCAGTTCTTC.

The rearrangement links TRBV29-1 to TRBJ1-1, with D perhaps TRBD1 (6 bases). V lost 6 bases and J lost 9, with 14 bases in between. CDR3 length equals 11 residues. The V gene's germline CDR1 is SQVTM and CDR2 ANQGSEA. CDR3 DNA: TGCAGCGTAAATAACAGGGATAAAGCTTTCTTT. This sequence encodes CSVNNRDKAFF.

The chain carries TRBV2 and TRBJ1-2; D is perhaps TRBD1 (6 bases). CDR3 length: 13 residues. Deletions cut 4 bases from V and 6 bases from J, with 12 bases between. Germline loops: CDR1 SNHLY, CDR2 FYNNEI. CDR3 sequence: CASSGTGFDGYTF. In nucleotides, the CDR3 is TGTGCCAGCAGTGGCACAGGGTTTGATGGCTACACCTTC.

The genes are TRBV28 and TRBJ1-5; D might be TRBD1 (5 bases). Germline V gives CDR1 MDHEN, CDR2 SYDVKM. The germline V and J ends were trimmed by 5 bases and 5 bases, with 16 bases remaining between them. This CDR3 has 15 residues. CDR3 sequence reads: CASSQGRVSYQPQHF. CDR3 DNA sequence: TGTGCCAGCAGTCAGGGCAGGGTGTCATATCAGCCCCAGCATTTT.